This T cell receptor beta chain was recovered during a study of OX40 agonist ivuxolimab in advanced cancers. The table came from immunoSEQ multiplex PCR; TCRdb's copy has only in-frame clones and leaves some out. The data hold fewer than 15,000 clones, with more than 75% observed a single time. The V and J ends lost 5 bases and 3 bases, in that order; junction bases with no gene match: 3. The CDR3 runs to 15 residues. In germline, CDR1 is LNHNV, CDR2 YYDKDF (reference sequence). This clonotype was sampled from an adult with an advanced solid tumor such as melanoma, head and neck, liver or kidney cancer. The sample in question was CD4+ or CD8+ T cells sorted from blood, obtained in a trial of the OX40 agonist ivuxolimab. The genes are TRBV15 and TRBJ2-5, with 13 bases lining up with TRBD2. The chain's CDR3 is CATSLGLAGEETQYF. The CDR3 region has the DNA TGTGCCACCAGCTTAGGACTAGCGGGAGAAGAGACCCAGTACTTC.